This TCR beta chain was identified in a study of a mutant IDH1 vaccine in newly diagnosed glioma (dated by TCRdb to the early 2020s). As for the study more broadly: Vaccination started 4-6 weeks after radiotherapy alone, or was given together with temozolomide cycles in the groups whose treatment included chemotherapy. The week-35 safety follow-up was designated visit V12, and the week-47 end of study was designated visit V13. Longitudinal TCRB deep sequencing was done for 25 treated patients, wherever samples were available for exploratory analyses. Of the 25 to 40 patients who were treated, around 60% were male and roughly 38% were female, and the mean age was roughly 40 years. Before enrollment, most patients had been given radiochemotherapy with temozolomide as standard therapy, while the rest had received either radiotherapy alone or temozolomide alone. Peripheral blood was collected at six visits: V03 (baseline), V05, V07, V10, V12 and V13.

A note on this clone: Which antigen it targets is not known. Nothing much larger sits one base from this clone, and base qualities are not available.

Unmatched junction bases come to 3, with V trimmed by 1 base and J by 1 base. From the cysteine up to the phenylalanine, the CDR3 has a length of 17 residues. Here the CDR3 DNA is all that survives: 51 bases in frame from base 1. From the germline V gene (reference sequence), CDR1 is SGHKS and CDR2 is YYEKEE. Per the publication, the time point label means: week 35, safety follow-up. Each vaccine dose was 300 ug of a 20-mer mutant IDH1 peptide in Montanide, given subcutaneously with topical imiquimod. Patients were given eight vaccinations, in weeks 1, 3, 5, 7, 11, 15, 19 and 23, which matched visits V03 through V10. The donors had newly diagnosed IDH1-mutant astrocytomas of WHO grade 3 or 4 that showed loss of nuclear ATRX. The samples were drawn from NOA16, a multicentre, single-arm, open-label phase I trial in Germany that tested a mutant IDH1 peptide vaccine in humans for the first time. Genomic DNA for TCRB sequencing was isolated from EDTA blood with the DNeasy Blood and Tissue Kit.

Library method: the immunoSEQ multiplex PCR assay. Following the manufacturer's protocol, the hsTCRB Kit was used to amplify rearranged TCR beta chain sequences. Sequencing of TCRB libraries was carried out on an Illumina MiSeq. The original methods were these. Demultiplexing, trimming and gene mapping were performed with the kit vendor's proprietary platform. The source is immuneACCESS, and TCRdb retained only in-frame sequences with V and J called. Part of the clones is not carried over; for the studies checked, unresolved V genes explain less than half of this, and the remainder is unexplained. V, J and clone size reflect that table, while D and trimming were determined from the DNA. The sample table contains roughly 52,000 clones; only one count was recorded for 76% of them. The leading ten clones occupy 12% of the sample. The paper's findings and limits, for the study overall: Across multiple MHC alleles, vaccine-induced immune responses were seen in more than 80% of patients. The authors stated that sample limitations prevented analyses of patient blood samples from being reproduced. Selection of PBMC samples for TCRB deep sequencing was based on availability. No apparent relationship was observed between pseudoprogression and alterations in the top peripheral T cell clonotypes detected by TCRB sequencing.

The chain couples TRBV5-5 to TRBJ1-4; TRBD1 lines up with 11 middle nucleotides. This TCR came from a man aged 40-49 years with glioma. The sequencing here drew on PBMCs, taken from a glioma patient whose treatment included an IDH1 peptide vaccine. This receptor carries the CDR3 CASSLLGQGVTNEKLFF. Read as DNA, the sequence is TGTGCCAGCAGCTTGTTGGGACAGGGGGTAACTAATGAAAAACTGTTTTTT.